This passage covers 26 T cell receptor beta chains from one sample sequenced in a study of blood T cell repertoires in COVID-19. The data were produced by immunoSEQ multiplex PCR, yet TCRdb's version contains in-frame clones alone and is incomplete. Of 200,000 to 250,000 clones in the sample, around three quarters were seen once. Sequencing was performed on peripheral blood. The receptors stem from an older woman with acute or convalescent COVID-19.

This chain uses TRBV5-1 with TRBJ2-7; 11 bases map to TRBD1. The germline V gene encodes CDR1 SGHRS and CDR2 YFSETQ. The CDR3 has 15 amino acids. The V and J ends lost 2 bases and 6 bases, in that order; junction bases with no gene match: 7. Written as DNA, the CDR3 is TGCGCCAGCAGCTTCTCCGGGACAGGGGGTGTCGAGCAGTACTTC. It codes for CASSFSGTGGVEQYF.

CDR3 nucleotides: TGTGCCAGCAGCTGGCAGGGGTCGGAGACCCAGTACTTC. Translating gives CASSWQGSETQYF. This chain links TRBV7-2 with TRBJ2-5, with D tentatively TRBD1 (6 bases). Between the trimmed V and J ends, which lost 4 bases and 5 bases, there was a span of 11 bases. This CDR3 has 13 residues. Per germline, CDR1 SGHTA and CDR2 FQGNSA.

The J gene is TRBJ2-2, the V gene TRBV19; 7 nucleotides agree with TRBD2. The CDR3 has 14 residues. Germline V gives CDR1 LNHDA, CDR2 SQIVND (reference sequence). The V and J ends lost 5 bases and 4 bases, in that order; junction bases with no gene match: 4. The DNA of the CDR3 is TGTGCCAGTAGTGGCGGGAGAGGCACCGGGGAGCTGTTTTTT. Translation: CASSGGRGTGELFF.

V and J are TRBV18 and TRBJ2-5; 11 nucleotides agree with TRBD2. CDR3 length: 16 amino acids. V gave up 3 bases and J gave up 1 base; unmatched junction bases: 4. Germline values: CDR1 KGHSH, CDR2 LQKENI. The CDR3, as DNA: TGTGCCAGCTCACCCAAACTAGCGGGAGTCCAAGAGACCCAGTACTTC. It translates to CASSPKLAGVQETQYF.

The V gene is TRBV6-6, the J gene TRBJ2-1, with 10 bases lining up with TRBD2. V was pared by 6 bases and J by 8 bases, with 10 bases of the junction left unmatched. Germline loops: CDR1 MNHNY, CDR2 SVGAGI (reference sequence). This CDR3 contains 15 residues. CDR3 amino acids: CASSPTSGKMHEQFF. In DNA, the CDR3 is TGTGCCAGCAGCCCTACTAGCGGGAAAATGCATGAGCAGTTCTTC.

The chain links TRBV30 to TRBJ2-7; 10 bases agree with TRBD2. Losses at the gene ends were 8 bases for V and 2 bases for J; bases not matched to a gene: 6. Germline V CDR1 and CDR2: GTSNPN, SVGIG (reference sequence). This CDR3 spans 13 amino acids. This CDR3 reads CARRTSGTYEQYF. CDR3 nucleotide sequence: TGTGCCCGACGGACTAGCGGAACCTACGAGCAGTACTTC.

The chain uses TRBV19 and TRBJ2-5, with D perhaps TRBD1 (6 bases). CDR1 LNHDA and CDR2 SQIVND come from the germline V gene (reference sequence). The CDR3 sequence is 12 residues long. V lost 5 bases and J lost 6, with 10 bases in between. For the CDR3, the DNA is TGTGCCAGTAGTGGGGGCGGGCAGACCCAGTACTTC. It translates to CASSGGGQTQYF.

This chain joins TRBV20-1 and TRBJ2-5; 8 bases agree with TRBD1. After removal of 3 bases from V and 0 bases from J, the junction contained 6 bases not matched to a gene. The CDR3 sequence is 15 residues long. Germline loops: CDR1 DFQATT, CDR2 SNEGSKA (reference sequence). As DNA, the CDR3 is TGCAGTGCTAGTGGTGACAGGGGCCACCAAGAGACCCAGTACTTC. Protein product: CSASGDRGHQETQYF.

There are many counts of this clone. The gene calls are TRBV6-6 and TRBJ1-1; tentative D call: TRBD1 (6 bases). The length of the CDR3 is 13 residues. Trimming left V 5 bases short and J 1 base short, with 8 bases between. Germline CDR1 is MNHNY and CDR2 is SVGAGI (reference sequence). CDR3 nucleotide sequence: TGTGCCAGCAGTGGGGGACAGAACACTGAAGCTTTCTTT. Its translation is CASSGGQNTEAFF.

This chain links TRBV5-1 with TRBJ1-1; no definite D call. CDR3 length: 13 residues. Trimming took off 0 bases at V and 0 bases at J, with 3 bases between the two ends. Germline lookup yields CDR1 SGHRS and CDR2 YFSETQ. Here the CDR3 DNA reads TGCGCCAGCAGCTTGGTAATGAACACTGAAGCTTTCTTT. Amino acids: CASSLVMNTEAFF.

The chain recombines TRBV5-1 with TRBJ2-7; no clear D. V was trimmed by 0 bases and J by 3 bases, leaving 10 bases between them. Germline lookup yields CDR1 SGHRS and CDR2 YFSETQ. The CDR3 sequence is 14 residues long. CDR3 protein: CASSLAPRNYEQYF. In DNA, the CDR3 is TGCGCCAGCAGCTTGGCCCCCAGAAACTACGAGCAGTACTTC.

V usage is TRBV28 and J usage is TRBJ2-7; 9 bases match TRBD2. Germline V CDR1 and CDR2: MDHEN, SYDVKM. The CDR3 is 15 amino acids. Germline trimming cut 5 bases from V and 0 bases from J; bases unmatched to any gene: 5. The CDR3 spells CASSDRTSDSYEQYF. The CDR3 nucleotides are TGTGCCAGCAGTGACCGGACTAGCGACTCCTACGAGCAGTACTTC.

The chain has TRBV7-8 and TRBJ2-7; a possible D gene is TRBD2 (5 bases). The CDR3 sequence is 15 residues long. Germline V CDR1 and CDR2: SGHVS, FQNEAQ. V lost 1 base to trimming and J lost 2 bases, with 12 bases between them. The CDR3 DNA reads TGTGCCAGCAGCTTAGGGCCCCAGACTACCTACGAGCAGTACTTC. It is translated as CASSLGPQTTYEQYF.

The chain uses TRBV19 and TRBJ1-6, with 7 bases that match TRBD1. The CDR3 has 14 amino acids. The germline V gene encodes CDR1 LNHDA and CDR2 SQIVND (reference sequence). V was clipped by 7 bases and J by 4 bases; unmatched bases: 4. This CDR3 is CASNQQGYNSPLHF. The CDR3 region has the DNA TGTGCCAGTAATCAACAGGGGTATAATTCACCCCTCCACTTT.

This clone was counted a single time. This chain connects TRBV10-3 to TRBJ2-7; weak D call: TRBD2 (5 bases). The CDR3 loop spans 15 amino acids. Germline assignment: CDR1 ENHRY and CDR2 SYGVKD. V was shortened by 6 bases and J by 4 bases, with 19 bases between the two germline ends. CDR3 sequence (DNA): TGTGCCATCAGCCTAGGGATTTTGAGGGATTACGAGCAGTACTTC. Its protein is CAISLGILRDYEQYF.

The gene calls are TRBV28 and TRBJ2-6; 7 nucleotides agree with TRBD2. Germline CDR1 reads MDHEN; CDR2 reads SYDVKM. CDR3 length equals 17 residues. Germline trimming cut 3 bases from V and 2 bases from J; bases unmatched to any gene: 7. In DNA, the CDR3 is TGTGCCAGCAGTTTGGCGGGAGATTTGACTGGGGCCAACGTCCTGACTTTC. This encodes CASSLAGDLTGANVLTF.

This clone occurred once. The J gene is TRBJ2-7, the V gene TRBV20-1; 10 bases line up with TRBD2. Trimming cost V 3 bases and J 2 bases; bases outside gene matches: 1. The CDR3 is 13 residues long. Germline CDR1 and CDR2: DFQATT and SNEGSKA (reference sequence). The CDR3 nucleotides are TGCAGTGCTAGTGGGACTAGCGCCTACGAGCAGTACTTC. It codes for CSASGTSAYEQYF.

The genes are TRBV6-5 and TRBJ2-2; no reliable D call. The CDR3 runs to 14 residues. V lost 7 bases and J lost 5, with 14 bases in between. Per germline, CDR1 MNHEY and CDR2 SVGAGI. The CDR3 loop reads CASKFQVMTGELFF. The DNA of the CDR3 is TGTGCCAGCAAGTTCCAGGTCATGACCGGGGAGCTGTTTTTT.

V is TRBV28 and J is TRBJ1-3; D gene uncertain. The CDR3 has 17 residues. Between the trimmed V and J ends, which lost 5 bases and 0 bases, there was a span of 17 bases. CDR1 is MDHEN and CDR2 is SYDVKM in the germline V gene. The CDR3 region is CASSPLTTIDSGNTIYF. The CDR3, as DNA: TGTGCCAGCAGTCCTCTGACAACCATAGACTCTGGAAACACCATATATTTT.

This chain connects TRBV29-1 to TRBJ2-4, with D hard to call. Trimming took 0 bases from V and 15 from J, leaving 12 bases between them. The germline CDR1 and CDR2 sequences are SQVTM and ANQGSEA. The CDR3 sequence is 11 residues long. Here the CDR3 reads CSVEDEKLRYF. CDR3 nucleotide sequence: TGCAGCGTTGAAGATGAGAAGTTGAGGTACTTC.

The DNA for the CDR3 is TGTGCCAGCAGCTTAGAACTAGCGGTGACCTACAATGAGCAGTTCTTC. Translated: CASSLELAVTYNEQFF. The chain has TRBV7-9 and TRBJ2-1, with TRBD2 matching over 8 bases. The V and J ends lost 1 base and 2 bases, in that order; junction bases with no gene match: 4. Germline V lookup: CDR1 SEHNR, CDR2 FQNEAQ (reference sequence). The CDR3 loop spans 16 amino acids.

This chain connects TRBV5-8 to TRBJ2-2; 9 bases fit TRBD1. Losses at the gene ends were 4 bases for V and 4 bases for J; bases not matched to a gene: 5. The CDR3 is 15 residues long. Germline-derived CDR1 and CDR2 are SGHTS and YDEGEE. The DNA for the CDR3 is TGTGCCAGCAGCCCCGGGACAGGGCTCACCGGGGAGCTGTTTTTT. It is translated as CASSPGTGLTGELFF.

A single count supports this clone. Different DNA sequences within this sample yield the same CDR3. This chain joins TRBV10-3 and TRBJ1-3, with D possibly matching TRBD1 (5 bases). Deletions cut 9 bases from V and 0 bases from J, with 9 bases between. CDR3 size: 13 residues. Germline V lookup: CDR1 ENHRY, CDR2 SYGVKD. The CDR3 spells CAIRQSSGNTIYF. The CDR3 DNA follows: TGTGCCATACGACAGAGCTCTGGAAACACCATATATTTT.

The V gene is TRBV27, the J gene TRBJ2-3; 11 bases are shared with TRBD2. With 6 bases clipped from V and 8 bases from J, the junction kept 4 bases outside the gene matches. The CDR3 totals 13 residues. Germline V CDR1 and CDR2: MNHEY, SMNVEV (reference sequence). The CDR3: CASRGSGRATQYF. CDR3 in DNA: TGTGCCAGCAGAGGTAGCGGGAGGGCTACGCAGTATTTT.

This clone came up a few times. The chain recombines TRBV19 with TRBJ1-5; weak D call: TRBD1 (5 bases). This CDR3 is built from 15 residues. Germline CDR1 reads LNHDA; CDR2 reads SQIVND (reference sequence). Trimming cost V 9 bases and J 0 bases, with 15 bases left between them. CDR3 region: CASRRQHLSNQPQHF. In DNA, the CDR3 is TGTGCCAGCCGTCGACAGCACCTTAGCAATCAGCCCCAGCATTTT.

The chain couples TRBV28 to TRBJ1-5; 8 nucleotides agree with TRBD1. The CDR3 consists of 18 residues. From germline, CDR1 is MDHEN and CDR2 SYDVKM. J gave up 0 bases and V 6 bases, and 13 bases lay outside the gene matches. CDR3 coding DNA: TGTGCCAGCAGCCCCCATGTCCAGGGGGCTTTTAGCAATCAGCCCCAGCATTTT. Its protein is CASSPHVQGAFSNQPQHF.